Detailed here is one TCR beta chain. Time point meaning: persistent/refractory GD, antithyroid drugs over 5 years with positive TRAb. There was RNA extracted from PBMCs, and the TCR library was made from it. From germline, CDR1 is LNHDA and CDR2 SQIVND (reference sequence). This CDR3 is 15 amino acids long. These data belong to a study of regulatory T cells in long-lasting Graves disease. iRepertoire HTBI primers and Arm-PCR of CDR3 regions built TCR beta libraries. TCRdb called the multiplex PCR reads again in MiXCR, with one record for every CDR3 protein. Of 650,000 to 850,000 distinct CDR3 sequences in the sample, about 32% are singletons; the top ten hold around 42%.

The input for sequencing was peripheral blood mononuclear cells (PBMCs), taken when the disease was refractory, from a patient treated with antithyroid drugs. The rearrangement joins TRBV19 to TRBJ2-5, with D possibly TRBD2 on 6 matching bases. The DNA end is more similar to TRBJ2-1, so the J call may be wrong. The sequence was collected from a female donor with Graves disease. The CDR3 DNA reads TGTGCCAGCACGCTAGCGCCCAGCTCCTACAATGAGCAGTTCTTC. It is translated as CASTLAPSSYNEQFF.